One sample yielded the 8 T cell receptor beta chains listed below, sequenced in a study of CD8+CD57+ T cells in acquired aplastic anemia (dated by TCRdb to between 2018 and 2020). Sequencing used an Illumina HiSeq 2000. Genomic DNA served as template for TCR beta VDJ combination and CDR3 sequence profiling. The raw public reads went through TCRdb reprocessing: fastp at Q25, MiXCR clone calling, in-frame beta chains kept. Here each entry gathers all rows of one CDR3 protein and keeps the most common genes and DNA. The sample contains 150,000 to 200,000 distinct CDR3 sequences, around 48% of them found a single time. The top ten constitute about 1.7% of the sample. Expansion of CD8+CD57+ cells had been shown by flow cytometry in the patients chosen for sequencing. The sequencing input was sorted CD4+, CD8+, or CD8+CD57+ T cells (not recorded which) from PBMCs. The origin of the receptors is a human donor with aplastic anemia.

In this sample, this clonotype turned up many times. The V and J genes are TRBV7-2 and TRBJ1-5; the D gene is possibly TRBD1 (6 bases). This CDR3 is built from 15 residues. Germline V lookup: CDR1 SGHTA, CDR2 FQGNSA. Deletions cut 5 bases from V and 5 bases from J, with 16 bases between. CDR3 protein: CASSPQGFVDQPQHF. The CDR3 DNA sequence: TGTGCCAGCAGCCCACAGGGCTTCGTTGATCAGCCCCAGCATTTT.

CDR3 protein: CSVLAGGPGTQYF. The CDR3 nucleotides read TGCAGCGTACTAGCGGGGGGGCCCGGTACGCAGTATTTT. The chain is built from TRBV29-1 and TRBJ2-3, with TRBD2 matching over 13 bases. The CDR3 covers 13 residues. Germline V gene lookup returns CDR1 SQVTM and CDR2 ANQGSEA. Trimming at V came to 6 bases and at J to 8 bases, leaving 5 bases not matched to a gene.

This rearrangement joins TRBV11-2 to TRBJ2-1; D is perhaps TRBD1 (5 bases). CDR3 size: 17 residues. The germline V and J ends were trimmed by 6 bases and 7 bases, with 25 bases remaining between them. Germline loops: CDR1 SGHAT, CDR2 FQNNGV. CDR3 region: CASSIRTGSWLGNEQFF. The DNA of the CDR3 is TGTGCCAGCAGTATTCGTACAGGCTCCTGGTTGGGAAATGAGCAGTTCTTC.

Note on this clonotype: Given a much more abundant clone one base away, this may be a read error. The chain carries TRBV24-1 and TRBJ2-1; 8 bases match TRBD1. The CDR3 totals 15 residues. The V gene's germline CDR1 is KGHDR and CDR2 SFDVKD. This chain's CDR3 is CASSEARTGTSEQFF. The DNA for the CDR3 is TGTGCCAGCAGTGAAGCGAGGACAGGGACCTCTGAGCAGTTCTTC.

This clonotype has at least ten counts. V usage is TRBV19 and J usage is TRBJ1-1; possibly TRBD1 for D (6 bases). Germline lookup yields CDR1 LNHDA and CDR2 SQIVND (reference sequence). V was pared by 6 bases and J by 3 bases, with 11 bases between. There are 13 residues in the CDR3. The CDR3 loop is CASRGAGDTEAFF. CDR3 nucleotide sequence: TGTGCCAGTAGGGGGGCAGGGGACACTGAAGCTTTCTTT.

The chain is built from TRBV25-1 and TRBJ1-3; 9 nucleotides align to TRBD1. Germline V CDR1 and CDR2: MGHDK, SYGVNS. This CDR3 comprises 16 residues. J lost 4 bases, V lost 1 base, and 5 bases had no gene match. CDR3 coding DNA: TGTGCCAGCAGTGAATCGGGACAGGGTACCGGAAACACCATATATTTT. As protein: CASSESGQGTGNTIYF.

The chain carries TRBV4-1 and TRBJ2-7; TRBD1 might be the D (5 bases). CDR1 MGHRA and CDR2 YSYEKL come from the germline V gene. The germline V and J ends were trimmed by 3 bases and 7 bases, with 13 bases remaining between them. The CDR3 has 13 amino acids. CDR3 amino acids: CASSQGLGVEQYF. Here the CDR3 DNA reads TGCGCCAGCAGCCAGGGGTTAGGGGTAGAGCAGTACTTC.

This clonotype was counted a single time. The chain combines TRBV6-5 with TRBJ2-5, with D perhaps TRBD1 (6 bases). V was clipped by 8 bases and J by 1 base, with 17 bases between them. This CDR3 spans 15 amino acids. Germline V CDR1 and CDR2: MNHEY, SVGAGI. For the CDR3, the DNA is TGTGCCAGCGCAGGAACAGGGTTAGGCCAAGAGACCCAGTACTTC. It is translated as CASAGTGLGQETQYF.